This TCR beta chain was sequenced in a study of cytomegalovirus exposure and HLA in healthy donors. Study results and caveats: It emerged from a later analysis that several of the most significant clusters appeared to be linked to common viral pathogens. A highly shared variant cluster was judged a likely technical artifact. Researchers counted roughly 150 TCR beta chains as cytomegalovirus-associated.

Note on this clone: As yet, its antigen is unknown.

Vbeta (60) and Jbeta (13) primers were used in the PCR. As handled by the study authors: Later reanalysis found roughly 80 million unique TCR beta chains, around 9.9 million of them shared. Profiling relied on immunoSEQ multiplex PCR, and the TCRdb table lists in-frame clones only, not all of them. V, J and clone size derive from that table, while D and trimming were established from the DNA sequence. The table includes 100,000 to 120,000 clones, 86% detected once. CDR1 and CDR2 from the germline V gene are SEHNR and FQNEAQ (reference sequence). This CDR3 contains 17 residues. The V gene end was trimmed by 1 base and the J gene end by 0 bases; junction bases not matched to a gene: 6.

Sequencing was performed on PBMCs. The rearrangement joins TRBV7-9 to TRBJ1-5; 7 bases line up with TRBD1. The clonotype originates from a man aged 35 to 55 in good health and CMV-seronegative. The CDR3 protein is CASSLGGGTYSNQPQHF. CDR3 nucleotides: TGTGCCAGCAGCTTAGGAGGGGGCACTTATAGCAATCAGCCCCAGCATTTT.